The sample holds many counts of the clone carrying this T cell receptor beta chain. The data originate from a study of regulatory T cells in long-lasting Graves disease. The CDR3 has 14 amino acids. The V end lost 1 base, the J end lost 0 bases, and 7 bases lay between the germline ends. In germline, CDR1 is SGHDN, CDR2 FVKESK. Investigators prepared the TCR beta libraries by applying iRepertoire HTBI primers and Arm-PCR of CDR3 regions. TCRdb analysed the multiplex PCR reads with MiXCR anew, one entry per CDR3 protein. The data hold 360,000 or so distinct CDR3 sequences, with 10% to 15% observed a single time. The time point denotes: newly diagnosed GD, antithyroid drugs for less than 3 months. Scientists built the TCR library using RNA that was extracted from PBMCs. This sample also belongs to another study, concerning T cells in Graves' hyperthyroidism and ophthalmopathy.

This TCR came from a young woman with Graves disease. The sample in question was peripheral blood mononuclear cells (PBMCs), obtained at new diagnosis, from a patient treated with antithyroid drugs. V gene TRBV14 combines with J gene TRBJ2-7; D gene ambiguous. The CDR3 nucleotides read TGTGCCAGCAGCCAAGGAAGCTTCTCCTACGAGCAGTACTTC. It encodes CASSQGSFSYEQYF.